These 4 T cell receptor beta chains were all obtained from the same sample, sequenced in a study of T cell responses to AZD1222 COVID-19 vaccine. The data were produced by immunoSEQ multiplex PCR, yet TCRdb's version contains in-frame clones alone and is incomplete. The table has approximately 110,000 clones, 87% seen once; the top ten hold 4% to 6%. Material: peripheral blood, obtained on day 0 of AZD1222 vaccination. These receptors all come from an adult in good health.

This sequence joins TRBV5-1 and TRBJ1-2; no reliable D call. CDR1 is SGHRS and CDR2 is YFSETQ in the germline V gene. CDR3 length: 14 residues. Deletions cut 0 bases from V and 1 base from J, with 7 bases between. The CDR3 region has the DNA TGCGCCAGCAGCTTGGCCGGGCTTAACTATGGCTACACCTTC. It specifies CASSLAGLNYGYTF.

V is TRBV4-2 and J is TRBJ1-6; D gene ambiguous. The CDR3 has 18 residues. The germline V gene encodes CDR1 LGHNA and CDR2 YNFKEQ. Trimming left V 1 base short and J 3 bases short, with 16 bases between. The CDR3 here is CASSQVRFMNLYNSPLHF. In nucleotides, the CDR3 is TGTGCCAGCAGCCAAGTTCGTTTCATGAACCTCTATAATTCACCCCTCCACTTT.

This chain uses TRBV6-5 with TRBJ2-1; maybe TRBD1 (8 bases). Looked up from germline, CDR1 is MNHEY and CDR2 is SVGAGI. Trimming shortened V by 6 bases and J by 8 bases, and 14 bases separated the two germline ends. The CDR3 has 13 amino acids. The chain's CDR3 is CASRNRGGYEQFF. The CDR3 coding sequence is TGTGCCAGCAGGAACAGGGGGGGCTATGAGCAGTTCTTC.

The J gene is TRBJ1-2, the V gene TRBV6-5; D may be TRBD1 (5 bases). The V end lost 2 bases, the J end lost 3 bases, and 16 bases lay between the germline ends. The CDR3 sequence is 16 residues long. Germline loops: CDR1 MNHEY, CDR2 SVGAGI. CDR3 amino acids: CASSYVGGVSHYGYTF. Here the CDR3 DNA reads TGTGCCAGCAGTTACGTCGGGGGTGTTAGCCACTATGGCTACACCTTC.